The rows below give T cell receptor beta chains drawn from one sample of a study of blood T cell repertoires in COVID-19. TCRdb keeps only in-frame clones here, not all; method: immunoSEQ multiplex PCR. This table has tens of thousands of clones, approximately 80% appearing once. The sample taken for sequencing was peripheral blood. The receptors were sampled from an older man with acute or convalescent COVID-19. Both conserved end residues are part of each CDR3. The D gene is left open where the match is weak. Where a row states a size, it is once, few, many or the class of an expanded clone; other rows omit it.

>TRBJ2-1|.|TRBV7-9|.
CATDSPYNEQFF
TGTGCCACTGACAGCCCCTACAATGAGCAGTTCTTC
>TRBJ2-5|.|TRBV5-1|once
CASSLRREGVETQYF
TGCGCCAGCAGCTTGCGCAGGGAAGGGGTAGAGACCCAGTACTTC
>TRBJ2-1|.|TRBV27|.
CASKEARGYNEQFF
TGTGCCAGCAAGGAGGCTCGGGGCTACAATGAGCAGTTCTTC
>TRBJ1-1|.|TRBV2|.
CASSEVREGRAFF
TGTGCCAGCAGTGAAGTAAGGGAGGGAAGGGCTTTCTTT
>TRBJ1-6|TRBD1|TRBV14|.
CASSQLGQHNSPLHF
TGTGCCAGCAGCCAACTGGGACAGCATAATTCACCCCTCCACTTT
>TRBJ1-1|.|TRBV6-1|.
CASSDRVRPEAFF
TGTGCCAGCAGTGACAGGGTTAGGCCTGAAGCTTTCTTT
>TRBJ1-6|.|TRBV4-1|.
CASSQDGRRTPLHF
TGCGCCAGCAGCCAAGATGGCAGAAGAACACCCCTCCACTTT
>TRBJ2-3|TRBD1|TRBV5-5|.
CASSSTGQGIDTQYF
TGTGCCAGCAGCTCTACGGGACAGGGGATAGATACGCAGTATTTT
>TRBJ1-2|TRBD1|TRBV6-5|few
CAVRDRTSYGYTF
TGTGCCGTCCGGGACAGGACGTCTTATGGCTACACCTTC
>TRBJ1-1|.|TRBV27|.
CASSLWGLTMNTEAFF
TGTGCCAGCAGTTTATGGGGACTCACAATGAACACTGAAGCTTTCTTT
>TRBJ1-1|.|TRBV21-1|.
CASSKTREGNTEAFF
TGTGCCAGCAGCAAGACCCGGGAGGGGAACACTGAAGCTTTCTTT
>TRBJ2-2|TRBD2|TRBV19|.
CATHGGGRAGYTGELFF
TGTGCCACCCACGGCGGGGGGAGGGCCGGCTACACCGGGGAGCTGTTTTTT
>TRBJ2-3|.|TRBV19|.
CATNDLTDTQYF
TGTGCCACTAACGATTTAACAGATACGCAGTATTTT
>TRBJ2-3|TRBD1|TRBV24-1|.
CATSTGASTDTQYF
TGTGCCACCTCGACAGGGGCCAGCACAGATACGCAGTATTTT
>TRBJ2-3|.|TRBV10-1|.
CASSERGTDTQYF
TGCGCCAGCAGTGAACGGGGTACAGATACGCAGTATTTT
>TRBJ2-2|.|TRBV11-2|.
CASSQLGQSIGELFF
TGTGCCAGCAGTCAACTAGGACAGTCTATCGGGGAGCTGTTTTTT
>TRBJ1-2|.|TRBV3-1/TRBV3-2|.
CASSQEGDGYTF
TGTGCCAGCAGCCAAGAGGGAGATGGCTACACCTTC
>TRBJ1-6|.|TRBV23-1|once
CAAVDRTGRSPLHF
TGCGCCGCCGTGGACAGAACGGGACGGTCACCCCTCCACTTT
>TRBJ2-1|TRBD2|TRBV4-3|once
CASSQGRSGRVYNEQFF
TGCGCCAGCAGCCAGGGACGGAGCGGGAGGGTATACAATGAGCAGTTCTTC
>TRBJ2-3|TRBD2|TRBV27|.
CASSFLAGRGSDTQYF
TGTGCCAGCAGTTTCCTAGCGGGAAGAGGTTCAGATACGCAGTATTTT
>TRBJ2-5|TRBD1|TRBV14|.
CASSHLTGLRETQYF
TGTGCCAGCAGCCACCTGACAGGGCTTCGAGAGACCCAGTACTTC